The 30 T cell receptor beta chains listed next were all sequenced from one sample in a study of blood T cell repertoires in COVID-19. Libraries were prepared by immunoSEQ multiplex PCR; TCRdb keeps only in-frame clonotypes and omits some of them. The table has 150,000 to 200,000 clones, approximately 87% seen once; the top ten hold approximately 10%. The sequenced material came from peripheral blood. The receptors stem from a woman between 55 and 75 years old with COVID-19, enrolled during active disease.

V and J are TRBV3-1 (or the pseudogene TRBV3-2) and TRBJ2-3; TRBD2 matches 7 bases. Per the germline V gene, CDR1 is LGHDT and CDR2 is YNNKEL (reference sequence). V trimming: 3 bases; J trimming: 4 bases; junction bases outside the gene matches: 10. The CDR3 loop spans 16 amino acids. The CDR3 sequence is CASSHTVLAVPDTQYF. CDR3 bases: TGTGCCAGCAGCCATACCGTCCTAGCGGTCCCAGATACGCAGTATTTT.

The rearrangement links TRBV3-1 (or the pseudogene TRBV3-2) to TRBJ2-2, with D possibly TRBD1 on 6 matching bases. The CDR3 is 16 amino acids. V was pared by 2 bases and J by 4 bases, with 14 bases between. The germline V gene has CDR1 LGHDT and CDR2 YNNKEL (reference sequence). CDR3 in amino acids: CASSQRTVRPTGELFF. The CDR3 nucleotides are TGTGCCAGCAGCCAACGGACAGTCCGGCCCACCGGGGAGCTGTTTTTT.

The chain links TRBV4-3 to TRBJ2-7; D is unclear. This CDR3 contains 15 residues. The ends were cut back, 0 bases at V and 1 base at J, with 10 bases in the middle. CDR1 and CDR2 (germline): LGHNA, YSLEER. The CDR3 DNA reads as TGCGCCAGCAGCCAAGACGTAAGCAGGTCCTACGAGCAGTACTTC. It specifies CASSQDVSRSYEQYF.

This chain links TRBV19 with TRBJ2-3, with TRBD2 identical over 7 bases. The junction had 11 bases not matched to a gene; V was cut back by 7 bases and J by 4 bases. The CDR3 sequence is 15 residues long. Germline assignment: CDR1 LNHDA and CDR2 SQIVND (reference sequence). The DNA of the CDR3 is TGTGCCAGTATGGGCGAGCGGGGTAGATCAGATACGCAGTATTTT. This translates into CASMGERGRSDTQYF.

The J gene is TRBJ1-1, the V gene TRBV7-2; D is perhaps TRBD1 (6 bases). Germline lookup yields CDR1 SGHTA and CDR2 FQGNSA. This CDR3 is built from 14 residues. V was cut by 2 bases and J by 0 bases, with 7 bases left in between. CDR3 nucleotides: TGTGCCAGCAGCTTAAGGGGGATGAACACTGAAGCTTTCTTT. Protein product: CASSLRGMNTEAFF.

The J gene is TRBJ2-1, the V gene TRBV30, with TRBD2 matching 11 bases. CDR1 and CDR2 (germline): GTSNPN, SVGIG (reference sequence). After removal of 4 bases from V and 8 bases from J, the junction contained 13 bases not matched to a gene. This CDR3 comprises 16 residues. CDR3 sequence reads: CAWISLAGGPRHEQFF. The CDR3 nucleotides are TGTGCCTGGATCTCATTAGCGGGAGGGCCTCGGCATGAGCAGTTCTTC. Variable domain in full (rest from reference TRBV30 and TRBJ2-1): SQTIHQWPATLVQPVGSPLSLECTVEGTSNPNLYWYRQAAGRGLQLLFYSVGIGQISSEVPQNLSASRPQDRQFILSSKKLLLSDSGFYLCAWISLAGGPRHEQFFGPGTRLTVL.

The rearrangement links TRBV11-2 to TRBJ1-1; 9 nucleotides match TRBD1. This CDR3 contains 15 residues. CDR1 is SGHAT and CDR2 is FQNNGV in the germline V gene. V lost 4 bases to trimming and J lost 3 bases; unmatched junction nucleotides: 6. The CDR3 DNA reads TGTGCCAGCAGCTCACCGGGACAGGGCTACACTGAAGCTTTCTTT. Translation gives CASSSPGQGYTEAFF.

This clone was counted a single time. The chain links TRBV6-5 to TRBJ2-3, with 9 bases identical to TRBD2. The CDR3 runs to 15 residues. V lost 6 bases to trimming and J lost 5 bases; unmatched junction nucleotides: 9. Looked up from germline, CDR1 is MNHEY and CDR2 is SVGAGI. The CDR3 nucleotides read TGTGCCAGCAGCCCCATAGCGGGAGAGGGAGATACGCAGTATTTT. Encoded protein: CASSPIAGEGDTQYF.

V and J are TRBV6-6 and TRBJ2-2; possible D gene TRBD1, 6 bases. CDR3 length: 14 amino acids. The V gene lost 6 bases and the J gene lost 4 bases, with 12 bases spanning the gap. The V gene's germline CDR1 is MNHNY and CDR2 SVGAGI (reference sequence). CDR3 in DNA: TGTGCCAGCAGGACTACAGGGCCCACCGGGGAGCTGTTTTTT. Its protein is CASRTTGPTGELFF.

The chain recombines TRBV7-2 with TRBJ2-4, with TRBD1 matching over 8 bases. Per the germline V gene, CDR1 is SGHTA and CDR2 is FQGNSA. CDR3 length: 16 amino acids. V lost 5 bases, J lost 3 bases, and 9 bases stayed unmatched. The CDR3 DNA sequence: TGTGCCAGCAGCCCTCGGACAGGGATGGTCAAAAACATTCAGTACTTC. Its translation: CASSPRTGMVKNIQYF.

V gene TRBV9 combines with J gene TRBJ2-1, with 8 bases lining up with TRBD2. This CDR3 spans 15 amino acids. Germline loops: CDR1 SGDLS, CDR2 YYNGEE. J was trimmed by 4 bases and V by 0 bases; bases with no gene match: 3. The CDR3 protein is CASSVVAGMYNEQFF. CDR3 in DNA: TGTGCCAGCAGCGTAGTAGCGGGGATGTACAATGAGCAGTTCTTC.

The chain recombines TRBV4-1 with TRBJ1-5; no clear D. Germline CDR1 MGHRA, CDR2 YSYEKL. The CDR3 has 15 residues. Trimming removed 2 bases from V and 1 base from J, with 9 bases in between. The chain's CDR3 is CASSQLGLSNQPQHF. The DNA for the CDR3 is TGCGCCAGCAGCCAACTTGGACTGAGCAATCAGCCCCAGCATTTT.

The CDR3 DNA is TGTGCCAGCAGCTTACGGGGAGCGGGCGGGCTATCTGGCACAGATACGCAGTATTTT. Amino acids: CASSLRGAGGLSGTDTQYF. This chain connects TRBV7-2 to TRBJ2-3; the D gene is possibly TRBD2 (6 bases). Trimming took off 2 bases at V and 1 base at J, with 22 bases between the two ends. The length of the CDR3 is 19 residues. Germline V CDR1 and CDR2: SGHTA, FQGNSA.

The chain uses TRBV27 and TRBJ2-2; 7 bases match TRBD2. The CDR3 loop spans 14 amino acids. The V gene end was trimmed by 3 bases and the J gene end by 4 bases; junction bases not matched to a gene: 2. Germline values: CDR1 MNHEY, CDR2 SMNVEV (reference sequence). The CDR3 DNA reads as TGTGCCAGCAGTTTGCGGGGGAGCACCGGGGAGCTGTTTTTT. Its translation: CASSLRGSTGELFF.

The chain joins TRBV28 to TRBJ2-7; the match to TRBD2 covers 13 bases. The trim removed 6 bases at V and 2 bases at J, leaving 7 bases unmatched. The CDR3 has 16 residues. Germline V gives CDR1 MDHEN, CDR2 SYDVKM. The CDR3 region has the DNA TGTGCCAGCAGCAACTTAGGACTAGCGGGGGCCTACGAGCAGTACTTC. Encoded protein: CASSNLGLAGAYEQYF.

This clone was counted a few times. This chain joins TRBV27 and TRBJ2-7; 12 nucleotides align to TRBD1. From germline, CDR1 is MNHEY and CDR2 SMNVEV (reference sequence). This CDR3 contains 15 residues. J was trimmed by 3 bases and V by 5 bases; bases with no gene match: 5. CDR3 region: CASSARDRGHYEQYF. DNA for the CDR3: TGTGCCAGCAGTGCCCGGGACAGGGGGCACTACGAGCAGTACTTC.

V usage is TRBV28 and J usage is TRBJ1-5, with 7 bases identical to TRBD1. Trimming at V came to 6 bases and at J to 8 bases, leaving 10 bases not matched to a gene. Germline lookup yields CDR1 MDHEN and CDR2 SYDVKM. The CDR3 is 14 amino acids. CDR3 residues: CASSPTGALKPQHF. The DNA for the CDR3 is TGTGCCAGCAGCCCTACAGGGGCCTTAAAGCCCCAGCATTTT.

The chain couples TRBV6-2 or TRBV6-3 to TRBJ1-5; D is unclear. V shed 2 bases and J shed 9 bases, with 14 bases lying between them. Germline V CDR1 and CDR2: MNHEY, SVGEGT. This CDR3 comprises 14 residues. CDR3 in DNA: TGTGCCAGCAGTTACGGCGTTCGGGGTCCGCCCCAGCATTTT. Amino acids: CASSYGVRGPPQHF.

V gene TRBV6-2 or TRBV6-3 combines with J gene TRBJ2-5, with 7 bases aligning to TRBD1. After removal of 7 bases from V and 4 bases from J, the junction contained 6 bases not matched to a gene. Germline V CDR1 and CDR2: MNHEY, SVGEGT. This CDR3 contains 13 residues. CDR3 sequence reads: CASNPRQGETQYF. DNA of the CDR3: TGTGCCAGCAACCCCAGACAGGGAGAGACCCAGTACTTC.

The chain joins TRBV30 to TRBJ2-3, with 10 bases lining up with TRBD1. V lost 2 bases, J lost 3 bases, and 5 bases stayed unmatched. The CDR3 sequence is 15 residues long. The germline CDR1 and CDR2 sequences are GTSNPN and SVGIG (reference sequence). Here the CDR3 DNA reads TGTGCCTGGAGTCCTGACAGGGGGCAAACAGATACGCAGTATTTT. Protein sequence: CAWSPDRGQTDTQYF.

This rearrangement joins TRBV4-3 to TRBJ1-2; D is uncertain. The V and J ends lost 2 bases and 3 bases respectively, with 16 bases between them. In germline, CDR1 is LGHNA, CDR2 YSLEER. The CDR3 consists of 16 residues. The CDR3 DNA is TGCGCCAGCAGCCAACATCCACCCAAGGGAGACTATGGCTACACCTTC. This sequence encodes CASSQHPPKGDYGYTF.

V is TRBV6-2 or TRBV6-3 and J is TRBJ1-5; the D gene is possibly TRBD1 (5 bases). V lost 4 bases and J lost 4, with 11 bases in between. From germline, CDR1 is MNHEY and CDR2 SVGEGT. The CDR3 runs to 14 residues. The CDR3 is CASSLAGRNQPQHF. CDR3 DNA sequence: TGTGCCAGCAGTTTAGCAGGGAGGAATCAGCCCCAGCATTTT.

The rearrangement uses TRBV7-2 and TRBJ1-1, with D possibly TRBD1 on 6 matching bases. V lost 4 bases to trimming and J lost 1 base, with 10 bases between them. The length of the CDR3 is 14 residues. Germline assignment: CDR1 SGHTA and CDR2 FQGNSA. CDR3 protein: CASSWRGGNTEAFF. In DNA form, the CDR3 reads TGTGCCAGCAGCTGGAGAGGGGGGAACACTGAAGCTTTCTTT.

The chain is built from TRBV30 and TRBJ2-2; D perhaps matches TRBD1 (5 bases). The CDR3 contains 14 residues. Germline CDR1 and CDR2: GTSNPN and SVGIG (reference sequence). V shed 3 bases and J shed 1 base, with 9 bases lying between them. The CDR3 protein is CAWSDSRNTGELFF. DNA for the CDR3: TGTGCCTGGAGCGACAGTCGGAACACCGGGGAGCTGTTTTTT.

This sequence joins TRBV5-1 and TRBJ1-1; 8 bases are a match to TRBD1. The CDR3 is 15 amino acids. Germline V lookup: CDR1 SGHRS, CDR2 YFSETQ. Trimming cost V 3 bases and J 4 bases; bases outside gene matches: 8. The CDR3 DNA reads TGCGCCAGCAGCTGGAGGACAGGGTGGGTCACTGAAGCTTTCTTT. This codes for CASSWRTGWVTEAFF.

The gene calls are TRBV7-2 and TRBJ2-7; D perhaps matches TRBD1 (7 bases). Germline-derived CDR1 and CDR2 are SGHTA and FQGNSA. The CDR3 spans 14 residues. Between the trimmed V and J ends, which lost 2 bases and 2 bases, there was a span of 10 bases. For the CDR3, the DNA is TGTGCCAGCAGCTTACAGGGGGGCGCCTACGAGCAGTACTTC. Protein sequence: CASSLQGGAYEQYF.

This sequence joins TRBV28 and TRBJ1-5; no firm D call. Per germline, CDR1 MDHEN and CDR2 SYDVKM. Trimming shortened V by 6 bases and J by 5 bases, and 11 bases separated the two germline ends. This CDR3 has 13 amino acids. The CDR3 loop reads CASSFPPDQPQHF. In nucleotides, the CDR3 is TGTGCCAGCAGCTTCCCACCGGATCAGCCCCAGCATTTT. The full variable domain, rest sourced from reference TRBV28 and TRBJ1-5, is DVKVTQSSRYLVKRTGEKVFLECVQDMDHENMFWYRQDPGLGLRLIYFSYDVKMKEKGDIPEGYSVSREKKERFSLILESASTNQTSMYLCASSFPPDQPQHFGDGTRLSIL.

The J gene is TRBJ2-2, the V gene TRBV6-2 or TRBV6-3; 8 bases are shared with TRBD2. This CDR3 region has 16 residues. Germline trimming cut 0 bases from V and 4 bases from J; bases unmatched to any gene: 4. The germline gives CDR1 MNHEY, CDR2 SVGEGT. The CDR3 DNA sequence: TGTGCCAGCAGTTACTCTTCGGGAGGGGTCACCGGGGAGCTGTTTTTT. Protein: CASSYSSGGVTGELFF.

The rearrangement joins TRBV27 to TRBJ2-7; 11 bases are a match to TRBD1. The germline gives CDR1 MNHEY, CDR2 SMNVEV (reference sequence). The CDR3 has 15 amino acids. The V segment lost 5 bases and the J segment 3 bases; nucleotides outside the gene matches: 6. The CDR3 nucleotides read TGTGCCAGCAGTCCAACCGGGACAGGGGGCTACGAGCAGTACTTC. Its translation is CASSPTGTGGYEQYF.

This chain joins TRBV5-3 and TRBJ1-1; 8 bases fit TRBD1. TRBV5-3 is an open reading frame whose function is uncertain. The CDR3 runs 15 residues. V shed 2 bases, J shed 1 base, and the junction held 4 bases outside the gene matches. This CDR3 is CARSLKQGGNTEAFF. The CDR3 DNA is TGTGCCAGAAGCTTAAAACAGGGGGGGAACACTGAAGCTTTCTTT.